Below, one T cell receptor (beta chain) is given with its context. The data were obtained in a study of T cell changes during pregnancy in multiple sclerosis. The V and J ends lost 4 bases and 8 bases respectively, with 19 bases between them. The CDR3 consists of 15 residues. Germline V gene data show CDR1 as SGHNT and CDR2 as YYREEE (reference sequence). The assay was immunoSEQ multiplex PCR, and TCRdb's table has in-frame clones only and misses some. The table has 55,000 to 70,000 clones, roughly nine tenths seen once. The rearrangement joins TRBV5-4 to TRBJ2-1; a weak D match, TRBD2 (5 bases). Material: CD4+ T cells from peripheral blood mononuclear cells, obtained in the third trimester of pregnancy. The sequence was obtained from a female donor with multiple sclerosis, enrolled in a pregnancy study. In DNA form, the CDR3 reads TGTGCCAGCAGCCCCCCCCGGACCGGGGTCGATGAGCAGTTCTTC. Amino acid sequence: CASSPPRTGVDEQFF.